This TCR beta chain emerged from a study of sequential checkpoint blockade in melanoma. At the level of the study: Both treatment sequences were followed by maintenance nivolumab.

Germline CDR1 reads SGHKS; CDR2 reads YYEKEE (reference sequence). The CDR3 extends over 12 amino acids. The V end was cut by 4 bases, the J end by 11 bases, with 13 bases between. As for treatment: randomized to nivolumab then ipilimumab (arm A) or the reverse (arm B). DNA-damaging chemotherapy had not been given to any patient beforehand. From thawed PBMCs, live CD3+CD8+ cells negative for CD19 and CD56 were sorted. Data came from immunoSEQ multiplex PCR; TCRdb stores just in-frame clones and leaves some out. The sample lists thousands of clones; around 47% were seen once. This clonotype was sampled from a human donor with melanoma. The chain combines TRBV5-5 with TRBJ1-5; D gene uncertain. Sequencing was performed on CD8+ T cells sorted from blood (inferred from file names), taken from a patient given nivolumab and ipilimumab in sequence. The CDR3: CASSLDTASQHF. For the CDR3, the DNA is TGTGCCAGCAGCCTCGACACCGCGTCCCAGCATTTT.